The clone carrying this TCR beta chain is a singleton in its sample. The record originates from a study of OX40 agonist ivuxolimab in advanced cancers. Here immunoSEQ multiplex PCR was the method, and the copy in TCRdb shows in-frame clones only, minus some. The data contain 70,000 to 75,000 clones, 70% to 85% of them singletons. Trimming pared 4 bases from V and 4 bases from J, leaving 13 bases between. Looked up from germline, CDR1 is LNHDA and CDR2 is SQIVND (reference sequence). The CDR3 covers 14 residues. This material consisted of CD4+ or CD8+ T cells sorted from blood, taken in a trial of the OX40 agonist ivuxolimab. The sequence came from an adult with an advanced solid tumor such as melanoma, head and neck, liver or kidney cancer. The V and J genes are TRBV19 and TRBJ1-2; the D is unclear. CDR3: CASSKMAAFYGYTF. The CDR3 DNA reads TGTGCCAGTAGTAAGATGGCAGCATTCTATGGCTACACCTTC.